This T cell receptor (beta chain) was recorded in a study of T cells in Graves' hyperthyroidism and ophthalmopathy. This clonotype was counted many times. Amplification targeted TCR beta CDR3 regions from RNA transcripts. TCR CDR3 underwent first-round RT-PCR with the HTBI primer set. TCRdb reanalysed the multiplex PCR reads using MiXCR and keeps one entry per CDR3 protein. The sample lists around 530,000 distinct CDR3 sequences, 15% to 20% occurring once. The clonotype originates from a woman aged 18-29 years with Graves' ophthalmopathy. Sequencing was performed on blood.

The CDR3: CASSEGQGINTF. CDR3 nucleotides: TGTGCCAGCAGTGAAGGGCAGGGGATAAACACCTTC. The chain couples TRBV2 to TRBJ1-2, with D perhaps TRBD1 (6 bases). The germline V gene encodes CDR1 SNHLY and CDR2 FYNNEI. This CDR3 region has 12 residues. Trimming left V 1 base short and J 12 bases short, with 12 bases between.